The clone carrying this T cell receptor beta chain turned up a few times. The data were taken from a study of T cell changes during pregnancy in multiple sclerosis. Sequencing was performed with immunoSEQ multiplex PCR; in TCRdb, only in-frame clones are kept and a portion is missing. Of approximately 52,000 clones listed, over 80% are singletons. Germline CDR1 SNHLY, CDR2 FYNNEI. This CDR3 spans 16 amino acids. Trimming pared 6 bases from V and 1 base from J, leaving 15 bases between. This chain uses TRBV2 with TRBJ2-2; D is perhaps TRBD2 (5 bases). This clonotype was sampled from a female donor with multiple sclerosis, enrolled in a pregnancy study. Material: CD4+ T cells from peripheral blood mononuclear cells, obtained in the third trimester of pregnancy. CDR3 nucleotide sequence: TGTGCCAGCAGAGCCGGCGGGTTGCTGAACACCGGGGAGCTGTTTTTT. This encodes CASRAGGLLNTGELFF.